Listed below are T cell receptor beta chains from one sample, sequenced in a study of shared clonotypes between healthy human individuals. Generated by immunoSEQ multiplex PCR, the TCRdb table keeps only in-frame clones and is missing some. The sample has a few million clones, approximately 95% seen once. Input material: naive CD4+ T cells from PBMCs. The receptors were gathered from a man younger than 35 in good health. Some clones in this sample may be carry-over from other donors' samples. CDR3s include the opening cysteine and the closing phenylalanine or tryptophan. The D gene is left open where the match is weak. Size is stated for part of the rows, as once, few or many counts, or as a class when the clone is expanded.

>-|TRBJ2-1|once|TRBV27
TGTGCCAGCAGTTTAGTGGTAAGGGGGGAGCAGTTCTTC
CASSLVVRGEQFF
>TRBD2|TRBJ2-3|-|TRBV4-1
TGCGCCAGCAGCCAAGATCCATTTACCGGGCCGGGAGGGCGAGATACGCAGTATTTT
CASSQDPFTGPGGRDTQYF
>-|TRBJ2-7|once|TRBV11-2
TGTGCCAGCAGCTTAGTTTTCAGGGGCAACGAGCAGTACTTC
CASSLVFRGNEQYF
>-|TRBJ2-1|-|TRBV28
TGTGCCAGCAGGGGGAGATTGGGGGAGGTCTACAATGAGCAGTTCTTC
CASRGRLGEVYNEQFF
>-|TRBJ2-5|-|TRBV4-1
TGCGCCAGCAGCCAGGGTAGAGAGACCCAGTACTTC
CASSQGRETQYF
>-|TRBJ2-1|-|TRBV25-1
TGTGCCAGCAGCCCCCGGTGGGGTGGCCATGAGCAGTTCTTC
CASSPRWGGHEQFF
>-|TRBJ1-5|-|TRBV6-1
TGTGCCAGCTGGGCGGGGACTCGGGGCGATCAGCCCCAGCATTTT
CASWAGTRGDQPQHF
>-|TRBJ2-7|-|TRBV6-1
TGTGCCAGCCACCTTGGACGGTCGTCCGGCTACGAGCAGTACTTC
CASHLGRSSGYEQYF
>-|TRBJ2-3|-|TRBV5-8
TGTGCCAGTGTGATTGGGGCTGGCACAGATACGCAGTATTTT
CASVIGAGTDTQYF
>-|TRBJ2-1|-|TRBV6-5
TGTGCCAGCAGTTCCTCCGGGGTAGCGGTTTACAATGAGCAGTTCTTC
CASSSSGVAVYNEQFF
>TRBD1|TRBJ2-5|-|TRBV6-1
TGTGCCAGCAGTGGATTCAAAACAGGGGGAACCCAGTACTTC
CASSGFKTGGTQYF
>TRBD2|TRBJ2-7|-|TRBV19
TGTGCCAGTAGCACTAGCGGGAACGTCCCCCCGTTCTCCTACGAGCAGTACTTC
CASSTSGNVPPFSYEQYF
>-|TRBJ2-2|-|TRBV5-1
TGCGCCAGCAGCCCCGGGGGGAACACCGGGGAGCTGTTTTTT
CASSPGGNTGELFF
>-|TRBJ1-5|-|TRBV4-1
TGCGCCAGCAGCCAAGAAATCAGGGGCCGGCCCCAGCATTTT
CASSQEIRGRPQHF
>-|TRBJ1-1|-|TRBV2
TGTGCCAGCAGTGTTGTCTGGGTAGACACTGAAGCTTTCTTT
CASSVVWVDTEAFF
>TRBD2|TRBJ2-5|-|TRBV18
TGTGCCAGCTTTTCCGGCCCACTAGCGGGGCGGCCGGAGCAGTACTTC
CASFSGPLAGRPEQYF
>TRBD1|TRBJ1-1|-|TRBV10-3
TGTGCCAGTAGATCAGGGGGCGTCGAGTGGAACACTGAAGCTTTCTTT
CASRSGGVEWNTEAFF
>-|TRBJ2-2|-|TRBV12-1
TGTGCCAGCAGCCACACTAGCGGGAGCGTCCACGGGGAGCTGTTTTTT
CASSHTSGSVHGELFF
>TRBD1|TRBJ2-3|few|TRBV18
TGTGCCAGCTCGCCGAACAGGGGGACTAGCACAGATACGCAGTATTTT
CASSPNRGTSTDTQYF
>-|TRBJ2-3|once|TRBV29-1
TGCAGCGTTGAAGAGATCCCAGATACGCAGTATTTT
CSVEEIPDTQYF